This T cell receptor beta chain derives from a study of CD8 T cells in Susac syndrome. Whole-study context: Patients with Susac syndrome were therapy-naive, on corticosteroids, or on intravenous immunoglobulin alone at blood draw.

TEMRA cells were enriched by FACS, while CD8+ and CD4+ T cells were obtained through a negative isolation that was performed magnetically. A note on this clonotype: The antigen remains undetermined.

Germline V gene lookup returns CDR1 LGHNA and CDR2 YSLEER. The V end was cut by 1 base, the J end by 7 bases, with 11 bases between. CDR3 length equals 14 residues. Reverse transcription of 0.5 to 1 ug RNA was performed with random hexamers. Across 54 Vbeta and 13 Jbeta, TCR beta CDR3 was amplified with immunoSEQ multiplex PCR. MiXCR was run by TCRdb on the immunoSEQ multiplex PCR reads, yielding one entry per CDR3 protein. Among about 75,000 distinct CDR3 sequences listed, around 94% were seen once. Overall study findings and caveats: As the study acknowledged, the number of individuals in its TCR sequencing and HLA analysis was relatively small.

The source of this sequence is a human donor with Susac syndrome. The chain combines TRBV4-3 with TRBJ2-1; tentative D call: TRBD1 (5 bases). The sequenced sample was CD8+ T cells from PBMCs. The DNA of the CDR3 is TGCGCCAGCAGCCAAGCCTTCAGGGTTAATGAGCAGTTCTTC. Residues: CASSQAFRVNEQFF.